Sequencing of this T cell receptor (beta chain) was carried out in a study of technical replicates of blood from a few donors. Some clones are missing from TCRdb's copy, which holds only in-frame ones; the method was immunoSEQ multiplex PCR. The profile shows about 81,000 clones, 90% to 97% of them singletons. The ends were cut back, 2 bases at V and 0 bases at J, with 11 bases in the middle. This CDR3 comprises 16 residues. Germline V gene data show CDR1 as MNHNS and CDR2 as SASEGT. This chain links TRBV6-1 with TRBJ1-5, with D tentatively TRBD1 (5 bases). This sequence was found in a human donor in good health. Sequenced: T cells isolated from PBMCs. The CDR3 nucleotides are TGTGCCAGCAGTGAACCGGGGGGATATAGCAATCAGCCCCAGCATTTT. Translation: CASSEPGGYSNQPQHF.